The rows below give T cell receptor beta chains drawn from one sample of a study of patients and donors after allogeneic stem cell transplantation. TCRdb re-derived calls from the RT-PCR reads in MiXCR, one entry per CDR3 protein. The sample includes about 960,000 distinct CDR3 sequences, under 20% of them seen just once. The sample comprised blood, either unsorted or a sorted T cell fraction (not recorded which). The receptors originated from a human donor who was either an allogeneic HSCT recipient or a stem cell or donor lymphocyte infusion donor (not recorded which). It is not recorded whose cells these are; they may come from a transplant donor. CDR3s include the opening cysteine and the closing phenylalanine or tryptophan. Fields, in order: J gene, clone size, V gene, D gene, CDR3 DNA, CDR3 protein. D genes are given only for firm matches. Size values are once, few and many counts, or a class for expanded clones, and some rows have none.

>TRBJ1-1|NA|TRBV11-2|NA
TGTGCCAGCAGCTTGGATAGGGGGGGAGCTTTCTTT
CASSLDRGGAFF
>TRBJ2-7|NA|TRBV27|NA
TGTGCCAGCAGTAGCACGAATACCTACGAGCAGTACTTC
CASSSTNTYEQYF
>TRBJ2-1|few|TRBV4-3|NA
TGCGCCAGCAGCCAAGATCCTGGGGGAGTCGGGAATGAGCAGTTCTTC
CASSQDPGGVGNEQFF
>TRBJ2-7|few|TRBV5-1|TRBD1
TGCGCCAGCGGAACAGGGGCCTACGAGCAGTACTTC
CASGTGAYEQYF
>TRBJ1-6|many|TRBV25-1|TRBD1
TGTGCCAGCAGTGCGTTGACAGGGAGTAATTCACCCCTCCACTTT
CASSALTGSNSPLHF
>TRBJ2-1|NA|TRBV24-1|TRBD2
TGTGCCACCAGTGCTAGCGGGGACAACAAAGAGCAGTTCTTC
CATSASGDNKEQFF
>TRBJ2-1|NA|TRBV12-3/TRBV12-4|NA
TGTGCCAGCAGTTTATTTGGGGCGGCGGACAATGAGCAGTTCTTC
CASSLFGAADNEQFF
>TRBJ1-1|NA|TRBV5-1|NA
TGCGCCAGCAGCTTGGCCCCGATGAACACTGAAGCTTTCTTT
CASSLAPMNTEAFF
>TRBJ2-1|many|TRBV12-3/TRBV12-4|NA
TGTGCCAGCAGCCCTTTTGAGGGTGCCGACAATGAGCAGTTCTTC
CASSPFEGADNEQFF
>TRBJ2-1|NA|TRBV10-3|TRBD2
TGTGCCATCAGTGCAGGGACTACCTACAATGAGCAGTTCTTC
CAISAGTTYNEQFF
>TRBJ2-1|NA|TRBV20-1|TRBD1
TGCAGTGCTCAGAACAGGGGCGATGAGCAGTTCTTC
CSAQNRGDEQFF
>TRBJ1-5|few|TRBV19|NA
TGTGCCAGTAGTATAGAAGGAAGGAATCAGCCCCAGCATTTT
CASSIEGRNQPQHF
>TRBJ2-2|many|TRBV12-3/TRBV12-4|NA
TGTGCCAGCAGCCCCAGGGGCGGGACCGGGGAGCTGTTTTTT
CASSPRGGTGELFF
>TRBJ2-7|few|TRBV27|NA
TGTGCCAGCAGTAGCCCAGGGGTTTCCTACGAGCAGTACTTC
CASSSPGVSYEQYF
>TRBJ2-7|many|TRBV12-3/TRBV12-4|NA
TGTGCCAGCAGTCGGTATAACAGCCTAAGCTCCTACGAGCAGTACTTC
CASSRYNSLSSYEQYF
>TRBJ2-1|few|TRBV12-3/TRBV12-4|TRBD1
TGTGCCAGCAGTCGGACAGGAGGTATCTACAATGAGCAGTTCTTC
CASSRTGGIYNEQFF
>TRBJ1-1|NA|TRBV12-3/TRBV12-4|TRBD1
TGTGCCAGCAGACACCGACAGGGGGGTGAAGCTTTCTTT
CASRHRQGGEAFF
>TRBJ1-1|NA|TRBV5-1|NA
TGCGCCAGCAGCTTCGCGGCAAGGGTGGGCACTGAAGCTTTCTTT
CASSFAARVGTEAFF
>TRBJ2-5|many|TRBV15|NA
TGTGCCACCAGCAGAGATGGATATCCTGTGGGGACCCAGTACTTC
CATSRDGYPVGTQYF
>TRBJ2-5|NA|TRBV5-4|TRBD2
TGTGCCAGCAGCTCCGATGCCGGGACTAGTTTGGAGACCCAGTACTTC
CASSSDAGTSLETQYF
>TRBJ2-1|NA|TRBV7-6|NA
TGTGCCAGCAGCTTAAAGGGGGGCCATGAGCAGTTCTTC
CASSLKGGHEQFF
>TRBJ1-2|few|TRBV20-1|NA
TGCAGTGCTAGAGCCGCAGGCTTCTATGGCTACACCTTC
CSARAAGFYGYTF
>TRBJ1-1|NA|TRBV11-3|TRBD1
TGTGCCAGCAGCTACCGAGGTCCGGGACAGGGGAGCGAAGCTTTCTTT
CASSYRGPGQGSEAFF
>TRBJ2-3|NA|TRBV2|TRBD2
TGTGCCAGCAGTGAACTAGCGGGAGCGAAAGATACGCAGTATTTT
CASSELAGAKDTQYF
>TRBJ1-1|NA|TRBV7-8|NA
TGTGCCAGCAGCCTCACACGACAGACCACTGAAGCTTTCTTT
CASSLTRQTTEAFF
>TRBJ1-5|few|TRBV10-3|TRBD1
TGTGCCATCAGTGTACAGGGGGCATCCGGTGTGACTCAGCCCCAGCATTTT
CAISVQGASGVTQPQHF
>TRBJ2-2|once|TRBV7-8|TRBD2
TGTGCCAGCAGCCCTGGGACTAGACCTTACGCGAACACCGGGGAGCTGTTTTTT
CASSPGTRPYANTGELFF
>TRBJ2-5|NA|TRBV20-1|NA
TGCAGTGCTAGAGTTAGTGGGGGCCCCCGGGAGACCCAGTACTTC
CSARVSGGPRETQYF
>TRBJ2-5|few|TRBV7-7|NA
TGTGCTAGCAGCTTGCACATGACCCTCGAAGAGACCCAGTACTTC
CASSLHMTLEETQYF
>TRBJ2-4|NA|TRBV2|TRBD1
TGTGCCAGCATCCCACAGGGGCTGGCCAAAAACATTCAGTACTTC
CASIPQGLAKNIQYF
>TRBJ2-7|NA|TRBV20-1|TRBD1
TGCAGTGCCCCCTCGGGACAGGGGGTCTACGAGCAGTACTTC
CSAPSGQGVYEQYF
>TRBJ2-7|few|TRBV27|TRBD1
TGTGCCAGCAGTGCCACACCGGGACAGGCCTACGAGCAGTACTTC
CASSATPGQAYEQYF
>TRBJ1-2|few|TRBV7-9|NA
TGTGCCAGCAGCTTCCCTCAGGGATCCTATGGCTACACCTTC
CASSFPQGSYGYTF
>TRBJ2-3|few|TRBV6-5|NA
TGTGCCAGCGGGAATGTAGATACGCAGTATTTT
CASGNVDTQYF
>TRBJ1-5|NA|TRBV27|NA
TGTGCCAGCAGCGATATGGGGAGGGCGAGCAATCAGCCCCAGCATTTT
CASSDMGRASNQPQHF
>TRBJ2-5|NA|TRBV7-8|NA
TGTGCCAGCAGTTACGGGACTTCCCACGAGACCCAGTACTTC
CASSYGTSHETQYF
>TRBJ1-5|NA|TRBV5-1|NA
TGCGCCAGCAGCTTGGGAGGAGGGGCAGAACAGCCCCAGCATTTT
CASSLGGGAEQPQHF
>TRBJ1-2|NA|TRBV10-3|NA
TGTGCCATCAGCCGGGACTATAGCTATGGCTACACCTTC
CAISRDYSYGYTF
>TRBJ2-1|many|TRBV5-1|TRBD1
TGCGCCAGCAGCCTCGGGACAGGGGCTGCCAATGAGCAGTTCTTC
CASSLGTGAANEQFF
>TRBJ2-5|NA|TRBV5-6|NA
TGTGCCAGCAGCTACTTAAGCTTCGGACAGCAAGAGACCCAGTACTTC
CASSYLSFGQQETQYF
>TRBJ2-2|few|TRBV11-2|TRBD1
TGTGCCAGCAGCAGTCAGGTTACAGGGGGCGCCGGGGAGCTGTTTTTT
CASSSQVTGGAGELFF
>TRBJ1-3|few|TRBV25-1|NA
TGTGCCAGCAGTGCCGGCCGGAAGGGTTCGGGAAACACCATATATTTT
CASSAGRKGSGNTIYF